A selection of T cell receptor beta chains follows, all from one sample in a study of T cells in Graves' hyperthyroidism and ophthalmopathy. Via MiXCR, TCRdb re-called the multiplex PCR reads, giving one row per CDR3 protein. The sample contains approximately 610,000 distinct CDR3 sequences, over 12% of which appear only once. Sample: blood. The receptors originated from a woman aged 40-49 years with Graves' ophthalmopathy. Each CDR3 is given with its conserved first and last residue. The D gene is left open where the match is weak. Only part of the rows carry a size: once, few, many, or a class if the clone is expanded.

>NA|NA|TRBJ2-5|11|TRBV6-2/TRBV6-3
CASCPGGTQYF
TGTGCCAGCTGTCCGGGCGGGACCCAGTACTTC
>NA|many|TRBJ2-7|15|TRBV4-1
CASSRGAGISYEQYF
TGCGCCAGCAGCCGGGGGGCAGGGATTTCCTACGAGCAGTACTTC
>NA|NA|TRBJ1-1|15|TRBV9
CASSEGQTVNTEAFF
TGTGCCAGCAGCGAGGGACAAACAGTAAACACTGAAGCTTTCTTT
>NA|many|TRBJ1-1|14|TRBV6-5
CASSYADQNTEAFF
TGTGCCAGCAGTTACGCCGACCAGAACACTGAAGCTTTCTTT
>NA|NA|TRBJ2-2|13|TRBV6-2/TRBV6-3
CASTSPNTGELFF
TGTGCCAGCACTAGCCCGAACACCGGGGAGCTGTTTTTT
>NA|NA|TRBJ2-5|11|TRBV20-1
CSAIRVETQYF
TGCAGTGCCATTAGGGTGGAGACCCAGTACTTC
>NA|NA|TRBJ2-2|13|TRBV9
CASSVVGTGELFF
TGTGCCAGCAGCGTTGTGGGCACCGGGGAGCTGTTTTTT
>TRBD1|few|TRBJ2-7|15|TRBV9
CASSGGQGVIYEQYF
TGTGCCAGCAGCGGGGGACAGGGAGTTATCTACGAGCAGTACTTC
>NA|NA|TRBJ2-2|11|TRBV20-1
CSASVPGELFF
TGCAGTGCTAGCGTTCCCGGGGAGCTGTTTTTT
>TRBD2|many|TRBJ2-5|14|TRBV27
CASSVLGTSETQYF
TGTGCCAGCAGCGTCCTGGGGACTAGCGAGACCCAGTACTTC
>NA|many|TRBJ2-2|16|TRBV7-9
CASSLVKGANTGELFF
TGTGCCAGCAGCTTAGTCAAGGGCGCGAACACCGGGGAGCTGTTTTTT
>NA|few|TRBJ2-4|14|TRBV18
CASSPVGTKNIQYF
TGTGCCAGCTCACCGGTTGGGACCAAAAACATTCAGTACTTC
>NA|many|TRBJ2-6|18|TRBV11-2
CASSLVADSLSGANVLTF
TGTGCCAGCAGTTTAGTAGCGGACTCCCTCTCTGGGGCCAACGTCCTGACTTTC
>NA|many|TRBJ2-2|14|TRBV2
CASSETENTGELFF
TGTGCCAGCAGTGAGACAGAAAACACCGGGGAGCTGTTTTTT
>NA|NA|TRBJ1-5|14|TRBV30
CAWSGGLSNQPQHF
TGTGCCTGGAGTGGCGGGCTTAGCAATCAGCCCCAGCATTTT
>NA|NA|TRBJ1-2|13|TRBV7-2
CASSSREPYGYTF
TGTGCCAGCAGCTCCCGGGAGCCCTATGGCTACACCTTC
>NA|many|TRBJ2-7|13|TRBV30
CAWSEHPPYEQYF
TGTGCCTGGAGTGAACACCCCCCCTACGAGCAGTACTTC
>NA|many|TRBJ2-2|15|TRBV12-3/TRBV12-4
CASSLGGPNTGELFF
TGTGCCAGCAGTTTGGGGGGCCCAAACACCGGGGAGCTGTTTTTT
>TRBD1|NA|TRBJ2-5|16|TRBV28
CASSLTGTGYQETQYF
TGTGCCAGCAGTTTAACCGGGACAGGGTATCAAGAGACCCAGTACTTC
>NA|many|TRBJ2-7|12|TRBV28
CASSLYGSEQYF
TGTGCCAGCAGTTTATACGGAAGCGAGCAGTACTTC
>NA|many|TRBJ1-1|14|TRBV28
CASSLQVVVTEAFF
TGTGCCAGCAGTTTACAGGTTGTGGTCACTGAAGCTTTCTTT
>TRBD2|few|TRBJ2-1|16|TRBV18
CASSAPGREGPNEQFF
TGTGCCAGCTCCGCACCTGGGCGGGAGGGACCCAATGAGCAGTTCTTC
>TRBD1|many|TRBJ2-7|13|TRBV6-2/TRBV6-3
CASKGQDVNEQYF
TGTGCCAGCAAGGGACAGGACGTCAACGAGCAGTACTTC
>NA|few|TRBJ1-2|14|TRBV30
CAWSGGVFNYGYTF
TGTGCCTGGAGTGGAGGGGTATTCAACTATGGCTACACCTTC
>TRBD1|NA|TRBJ2-7|14|TRBV5-4
CASSVDKGAREQYF
TGTGCCAGCAGCGTAGACAAGGGGGCCCGCGAGCAGTACTTC
>NA|many|TRBJ2-2|16|TRBV27
CASSFLQGVGAGELFF
TGTGCCAGCAGTTTTCTTCAGGGAGTGGGGGCCGGGGAGCTGTTTTTT
>TRBD1|few|TRBJ1-5|17|TRBV19
CASSPGPHRGPNQPQHF
TGTGCCAGTAGCCCGGGCCCCCACAGGGGCCCCAATCAGCCCCAGCATTTT
>TRBD1|NA|TRBJ2-7|15|TRBV4-3
CASSQTGTGGYEQYF
TGCGCCAGCAGCCAAACCGGGACAGGGGGCTACGAGCAGTACTTC
>NA|many|TRBJ1-2|15|TRBV27
CASSSSFGTNYGYTF
TGTGCCAGCAGTTCCTCGTTCGGGACTAACTATGGCTACACCTTC
>TRBD1|many|TRBJ2-5|14|TRBV15
CATSGDRVRETQYF
TGTGCCACCAGCGGCGACAGGGTACGAGAGACCCAGTACTTC
>NA|many|TRBJ1-2|14|TRBV28
CASSFRGLDYGYTF
TGTGCCAGCAGTTTTAGGGGACTTGACTATGGCTACACCTTC